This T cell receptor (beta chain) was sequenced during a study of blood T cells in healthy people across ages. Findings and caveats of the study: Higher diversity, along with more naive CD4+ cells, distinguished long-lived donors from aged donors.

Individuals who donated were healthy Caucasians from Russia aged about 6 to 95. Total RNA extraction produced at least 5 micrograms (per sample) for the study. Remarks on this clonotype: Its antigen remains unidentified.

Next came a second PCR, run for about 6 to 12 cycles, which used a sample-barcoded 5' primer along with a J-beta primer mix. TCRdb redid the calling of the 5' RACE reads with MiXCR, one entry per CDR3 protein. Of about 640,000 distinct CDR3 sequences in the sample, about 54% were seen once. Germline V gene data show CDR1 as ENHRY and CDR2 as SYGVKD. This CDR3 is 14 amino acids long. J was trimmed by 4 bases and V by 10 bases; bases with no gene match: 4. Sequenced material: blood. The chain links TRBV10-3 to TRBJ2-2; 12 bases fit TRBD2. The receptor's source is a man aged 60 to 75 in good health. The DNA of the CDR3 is TGTGCCACGACTAGCGGGGGCATCACCGGGGAGCTGTTTTTT. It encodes CATTSGGITGELFF.